The clone carrying this T cell receptor beta chain was detected many times. The antigen remains unidentified. Read data end 3 residues before the CDR3 end; the end is taken from the germline J gene. This sample stems from a study of T cell clonality in common variable immunodeficiency. Study results and caveats: Fewer deletions and N-nucleotide insertions were reportedly seen in common variable immunodeficiency TCR beta sequences.

CDR3 size: 14 residues. V shed 11 bases and J 7 bases; nucleotides not matched to a gene: 14. Germline values: CDR1 MNHEY, CDR2 SVGEGT. Clones were sequenced by immunoSEQ multiplex PCR, and TCRdb holds only the in-frame ones, with some missing. Altogether tens of thousands of clones were found in the sample, and no singletons occur. The chain joins TRBV6-2 or TRBV6-3 to TRBJ2-1, with 7 nucleotides matching TRBD1. The origin of this receptor is a human donor with common variable immunodeficiency. Sequencing was performed on peripheral blood mononuclear cells. The sequenced CDR3 bases are TGTGCCGGAGGAAAGGGGGCTATGGTAAATGAG. This encodes CAGGKGAMVNE. The whole CDR3 region reads CAGGKGAMVNEQFF.